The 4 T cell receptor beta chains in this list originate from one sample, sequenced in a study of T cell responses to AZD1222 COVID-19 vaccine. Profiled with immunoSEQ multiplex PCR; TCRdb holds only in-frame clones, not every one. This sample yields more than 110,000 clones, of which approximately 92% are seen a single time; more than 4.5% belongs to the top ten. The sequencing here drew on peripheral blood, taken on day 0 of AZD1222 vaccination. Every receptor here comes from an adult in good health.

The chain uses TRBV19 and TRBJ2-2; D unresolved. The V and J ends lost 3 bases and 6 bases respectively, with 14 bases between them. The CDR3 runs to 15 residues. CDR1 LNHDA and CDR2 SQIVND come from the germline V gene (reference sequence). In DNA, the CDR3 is TGTGCCAGTAGTATCATGGGCCACAAGGCCGGGGAGCTGTTTTTT. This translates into CASSIMGHKAGELFF. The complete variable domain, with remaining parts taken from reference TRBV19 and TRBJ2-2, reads DGGITQSPKYLFRKEGQNVTLSCEQNLNHDAMYWYRQDPGQGLRLIYYSQIVNDFQKGDIAEGYSVSREKKESFPLTVTSAQKNPTAFYLCASSIMGHKAGELFFGEGSRLTVL.

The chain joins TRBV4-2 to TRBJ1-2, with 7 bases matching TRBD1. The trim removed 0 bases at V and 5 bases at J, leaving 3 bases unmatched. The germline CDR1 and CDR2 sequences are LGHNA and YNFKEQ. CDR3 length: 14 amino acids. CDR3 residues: CASSQDTGEYGYTF. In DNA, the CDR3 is TGTGCCAGCAGCCAAGATACAGGGGAGTATGGCTACACCTTC.

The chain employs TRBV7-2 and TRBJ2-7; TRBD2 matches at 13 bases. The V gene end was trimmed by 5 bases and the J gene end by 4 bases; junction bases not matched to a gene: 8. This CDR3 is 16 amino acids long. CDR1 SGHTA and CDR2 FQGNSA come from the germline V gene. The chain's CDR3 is CASSLTGTSGKYEQYF. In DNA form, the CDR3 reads TGTGCCAGCAGCCTGACTGGGACTAGCGGGAAGTACGAGCAGTACTTC.

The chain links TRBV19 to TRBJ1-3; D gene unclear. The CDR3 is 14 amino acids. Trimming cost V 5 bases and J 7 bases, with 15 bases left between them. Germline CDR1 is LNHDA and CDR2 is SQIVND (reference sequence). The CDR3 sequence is CASSLLDQRNTIYF. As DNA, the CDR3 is TGTGCCAGTAGTCTCCTGGACCAGAGGAACACCATATATTTT.